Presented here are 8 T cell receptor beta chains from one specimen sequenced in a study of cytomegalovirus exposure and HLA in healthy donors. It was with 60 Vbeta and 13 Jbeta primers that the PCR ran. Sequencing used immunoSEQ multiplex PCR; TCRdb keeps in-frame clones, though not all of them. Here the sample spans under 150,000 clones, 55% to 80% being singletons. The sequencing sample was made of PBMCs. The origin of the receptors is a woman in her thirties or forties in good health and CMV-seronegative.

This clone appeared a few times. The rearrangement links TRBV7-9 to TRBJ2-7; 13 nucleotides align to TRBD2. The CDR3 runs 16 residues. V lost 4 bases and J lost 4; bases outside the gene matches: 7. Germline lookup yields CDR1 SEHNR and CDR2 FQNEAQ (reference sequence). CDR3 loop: CASSSALTSGGYEQYF. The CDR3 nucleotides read TGTGCCAGCAGCTCCGCACTGACTAGCGGGGGGTACGAGCAGTACTTC.

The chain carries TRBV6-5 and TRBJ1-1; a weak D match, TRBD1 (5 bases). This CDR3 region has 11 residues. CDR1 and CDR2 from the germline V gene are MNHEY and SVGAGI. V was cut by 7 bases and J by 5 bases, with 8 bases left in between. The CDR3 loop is CASTSGTEAFF. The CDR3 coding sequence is TGTGCCAGCACCTCAGGGACTGAAGCTTTCTTT.

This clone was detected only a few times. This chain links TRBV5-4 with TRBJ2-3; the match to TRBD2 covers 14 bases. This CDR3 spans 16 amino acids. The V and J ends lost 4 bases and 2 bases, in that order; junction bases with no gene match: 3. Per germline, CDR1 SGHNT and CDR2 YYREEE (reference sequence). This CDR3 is CASSRLAGGNTDTQYF. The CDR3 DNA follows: TGTGCCAGCAGCCGACTAGCGGGGGGGAACACAGATACGCAGTATTTT.

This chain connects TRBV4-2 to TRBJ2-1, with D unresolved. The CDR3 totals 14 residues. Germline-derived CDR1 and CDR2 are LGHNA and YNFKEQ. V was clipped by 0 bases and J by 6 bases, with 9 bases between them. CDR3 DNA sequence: TGTGCCAGCAGCCAAGAGCCACAGCTCAATGAGCAGTTCTTC. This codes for CASSQEPQLNEQFF.

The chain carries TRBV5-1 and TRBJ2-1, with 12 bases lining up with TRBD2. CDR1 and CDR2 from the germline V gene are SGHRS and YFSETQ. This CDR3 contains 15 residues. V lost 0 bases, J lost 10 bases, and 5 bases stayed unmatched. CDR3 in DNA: TGCGCCAGCAGCTTGGCTAGCGGGGGGGCTGGGGAGCAGTTCTTC. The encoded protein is CASSLASGGAGEQFF. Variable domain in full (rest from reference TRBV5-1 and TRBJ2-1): KAGVTQTPRYLIKTRGQQVTLSCSPISGHRSVSWYQQTPGQGLQFLFEYFSETQRNKGNFPGRFSGRQFSNSRSEMNVSTLELGDSALYLCASSLASGGAGEQFFGPGTRLTVL.

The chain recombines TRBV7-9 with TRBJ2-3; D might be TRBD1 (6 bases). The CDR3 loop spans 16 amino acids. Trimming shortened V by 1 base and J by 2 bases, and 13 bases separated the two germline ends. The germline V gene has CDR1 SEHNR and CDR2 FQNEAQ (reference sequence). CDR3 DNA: TGTGCCAGCAGCTTAGTGTTAGGGGGTTCCACAGATACGCAGTATTTT. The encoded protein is CASSLVLGGSTDTQYF.

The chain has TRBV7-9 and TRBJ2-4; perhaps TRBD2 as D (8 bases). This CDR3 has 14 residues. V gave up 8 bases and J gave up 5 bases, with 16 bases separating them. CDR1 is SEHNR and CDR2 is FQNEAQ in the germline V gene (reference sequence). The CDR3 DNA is TGTGCCAGCTCAGGGGGTAGCGGGGAAAACATTCAGTACTTC. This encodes CASSGGSGENIQYF.

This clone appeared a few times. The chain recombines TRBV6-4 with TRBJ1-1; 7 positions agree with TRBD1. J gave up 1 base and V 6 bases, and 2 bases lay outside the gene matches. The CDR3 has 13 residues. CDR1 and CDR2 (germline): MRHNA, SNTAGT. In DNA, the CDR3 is TGTGCCAGCAGGGGGGACAGGAACACTGAAGCTTTCTTT. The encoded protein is CASRGDRNTEAFF.